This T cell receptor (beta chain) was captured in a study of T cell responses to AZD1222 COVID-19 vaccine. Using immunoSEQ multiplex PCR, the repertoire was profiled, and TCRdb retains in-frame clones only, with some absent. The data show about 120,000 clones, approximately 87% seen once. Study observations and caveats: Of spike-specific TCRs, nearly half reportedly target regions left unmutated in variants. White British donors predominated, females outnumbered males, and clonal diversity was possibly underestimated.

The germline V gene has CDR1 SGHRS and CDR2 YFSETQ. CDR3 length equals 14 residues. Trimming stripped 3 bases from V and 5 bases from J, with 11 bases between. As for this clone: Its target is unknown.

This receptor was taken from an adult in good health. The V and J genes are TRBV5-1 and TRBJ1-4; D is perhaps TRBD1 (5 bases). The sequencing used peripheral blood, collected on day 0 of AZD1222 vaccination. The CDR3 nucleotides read TGCGCCAGCAGCTCCGGGACGGGGAATGAAAAACTGTTTTTT. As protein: CASSSGTGNEKLFF.